This TCR beta chain was recorded in a study of graft-versus-host responses after intestinal transplantation. The overall study: The transplants performed in recipients were multivisceral, liver-intestinal, or isolated intestinal. Uniformly, recipients were administered anti-thymocyte globulin induction with subsequent tacrolimus and steroids for around three years.

The CDR3 consists of 14 residues. Germline CDR1 SGHVS, CDR2 FQNEAQ. Trimming took 5 bases from V and 5 from J; bases not matched to a gene: 8. About this clone itself: Its specificity is unknown.

Measured with immunoSEQ multiplex PCR; TCRdb has only the in-frame clones, and not every one. The data show 85,000 to 95,000 clones, 90% to 95% seen once. Points from the study as a whole: Early after transplant, HvG declines were associated with peak levels of circulating GvH clones.

The chain couples TRBV7-8 to TRBJ1-1, with TRBD1 identical over 7 bases. The sequencing used unstimulated CD8+ T cells sorted from spleen or lymph node cells, collected before intestinal transplant. The clonotype was recovered from a human donor who received an intestinal transplant. CDR3: CASSATGVGTEAFF. In DNA, the CDR3 is TGTGCCAGCAGCGCTACAGGGGTAGGGACTGAAGCTTTCTTT.